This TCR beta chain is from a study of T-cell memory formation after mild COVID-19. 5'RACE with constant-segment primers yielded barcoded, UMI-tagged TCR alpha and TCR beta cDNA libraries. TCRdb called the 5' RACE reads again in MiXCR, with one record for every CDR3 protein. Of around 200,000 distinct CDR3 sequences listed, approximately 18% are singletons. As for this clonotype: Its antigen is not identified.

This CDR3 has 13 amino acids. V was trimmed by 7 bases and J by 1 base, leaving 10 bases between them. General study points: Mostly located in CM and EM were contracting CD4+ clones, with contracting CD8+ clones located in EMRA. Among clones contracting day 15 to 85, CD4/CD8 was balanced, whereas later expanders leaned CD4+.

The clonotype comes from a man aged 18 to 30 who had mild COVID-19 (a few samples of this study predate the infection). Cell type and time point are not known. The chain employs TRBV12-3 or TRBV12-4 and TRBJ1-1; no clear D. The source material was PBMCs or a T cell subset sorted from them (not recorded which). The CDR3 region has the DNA TGTGCCAGCACCTTGCAAGGGAACACTGAAGCTTTCTTT. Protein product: CASTLQGNTEAFF.